One and the same sample provided the 16 T cell receptor beta chains below, sequenced in a study of T cells in women clearing cervical HPV infection. Measured with immunoSEQ multiplex PCR; TCRdb has only the in-frame clones, and not every one. Its table records approximately 35,000 clones. The sequenced material came from blood buffy coat. These receptors were collected from a woman aged 18 to 75 with a cervical HPV16 infection that either progressed to CIN3+ or cleared (not recorded which).

Concerning this clone itself: The CDR3 extends 3 residues past the end of the read, so its final part is completed from the germline J gene. The chain has TRBV13 and TRBJ2-3; TRBD2 agrees at 16 bases. This CDR3 has 19 residues. With V trimmed by 4 bases and J by 3 bases, 10 bases remained unmatched. In germline, CDR1 is PRHDT, CDR2 FYEKMQ (reference sequence). The part of the CDR3 DNA that was read is TGTGCCAGCAGCTCCCTTCCGGGACTAGCGGGGGGGCCGACAGATACG. Translation gives CASSSLPGLAGGPTDT. The entire CDR3 sequence reads CASSSLPGLAGGPTDTQYF.

Notes on this clone: Read sequence stops 3 residues before the CDR3 end, and the germline J gene provides the missing end. The rearrangement links TRBV28 to TRBJ1-2; TRBD1 agrees at 7 bases. Germline assignment: CDR1 MDHEN and CDR2 SYDVKM. Unmatched junction bases numbered 15, after V lost 7 bases and J lost 4 bases. The CDR3 sequence is 16 residues long. The sequenced CDR3 bases are TGTGCCAGCACCCTGGGGGGACAGAAGACTACCTATGGC. This gives the protein CASTLGGQKTTYG. In full, the CDR3 is CASTLGGQKTTYGYTF.

In the case of this clone: The read comes to an end 3 residues before the CDR3 does, leaving the germline J gene to fill in the end. V is TRBV20-1 and J is TRBJ2-2, with TRBD1 as a possible D gene (5 bases). The CDR3 totals 12 residues. The germline CDR1 and CDR2 sequences are DFQATT and SNEGSKA (reference sequence). The DNA read from the CDR3 is TGCAGTGCCTTCGCAGGGAATTCACCG. Its protein product is CSAFAGNSP. The full CDR3 is CSAFAGNSPLFF.

In regard to this clone: The CDR3 end is not reached by the read, which stops 3 residues before it; the germline J gene fills it in. The gene calls are TRBV2 and TRBJ2-5, with TRBD1 matching over 8 bases. After removal of 2 bases from V and 1 base from J, the junction contained 9 bases not matched to a gene. The CDR3 totals 17 residues. Germline CDR1 SNHLY, CDR2 FYNNEI. The CDR3 spells CASSELQGVGSQETQYF. The CDR3 DNA, read in part, is TGTGCCAGCAGTGAACTACAGGGGGTGGGTAGCCAAGAGACC. The full variable domain, its missing parts supplied by reference TRBV2 and TRBJ2-5, is EPEVTQTPSHQVTQMGQEVILRCVPISNHLYFYWYRQILGQKVEFLVSFYNNEISEKSEIFDDQFSVERPDGSNFTLKIRSTKLEDSAMYFCASSELQGVGSQETQYFGPGTRLLVL.

As concerns this clone: The DNA ends 3 residues before the CDR3 does, and the rest of the CDR3 is filled in from the germline J gene. The chain combines TRBV3-1 (or the pseudogene TRBV3-2) with TRBJ2-7; D is possibly TRBD2 (6 bases). V shed 2 bases and J shed 1 base, with 9 bases lying between them. The CDR3 loop spans 14 amino acids. Germline CDR1 LGHDT, CDR2 YNNKEL (reference sequence). The CDR3 is CASSQQRVSYEQYF. The CDR3 bases that were read are TGTGCCAGCAGCCAACAGCGGGTTTCCTACGAG.

Notes on this clone: The read terminates 3 residues ahead of where the CDR3 ends, so the germline J gene completes it. The genes are TRBV7-9 and TRBJ1-6, with no clear D. Germline V CDR1 and CDR2: SEHNR, FQNEAQ (reference sequence). Deletions cut 5 bases from V and 7 bases from J, with 12 bases between. The CDR3 extends over 14 amino acids. Partial CDR3 DNA: TGTGCCAGCAGCATAGAACAGAGGAATTCACCC. Encoded protein: CASSIEQRNSP. The entire CDR3 reads CASSIEQRNSPLHF.

About this clone itself: The observed sequence ends 3 residues before the CDR3 terminus, with the missing tail filled in from the germline J gene. The same CDR3 can be traced to other DNA sequences in this sample. This rearrangement joins TRBV30 to TRBJ1-2, with D possibly being TRBD1 (5 bases). The CDR3 has 11 residues. Germline-derived CDR1 and CDR2 are GTSNPN and SVGIG (reference sequence). The CDR3 loop reads CAWSVSGGYTF. The CDR3 bases that were read are TGTGCCTGGAGTGTATCCGGGGGG.

Regarding this clone: The read ends 3 residues shy of where the CDR3 ends; the end is completed using the germline J gene. The rearrangement joins TRBV5-1 to TRBJ2-4; possibly TRBD2 for D (6 bases). The length of the CDR3 is 14 residues. V lost 4 bases to trimming and J lost 5 bases, with 13 bases between them. The V gene's germline CDR1 is SGHRS and CDR2 YFSETQ. The CDR3 sequence is CASSISGDENIQYF. Partial CDR3 DNA: TGCGCCAGCAGCATCTCGGGGGACGAAAACATT.

About this clone itself: The read terminates 3 residues ahead of where the CDR3 ends, so the germline J gene completes it. The genes are TRBV19 and TRBJ1-5; the match to TRBD1 covers 10 bases. V lost 6 bases, J lost 1 base, and 3 bases stayed unmatched. Per the germline V gene, CDR1 is LNHDA and CDR2 is SQIVND (reference sequence). This CDR3 is built from 15 residues. The sequenced part of the CDR3 DNA is TGTGCCAGTAGCACGACAGGGGGCAGCAATCAGCCC. It yields the protein CASSTTGGSNQP. The complete CDR3 protein is CASSTTGGSNQPQHF.

On this clone: The CDR3 end lies 3 residues beyond the end of the read and is filled in from the germline J gene. V usage is TRBV7-6 and J usage is TRBJ1-1; 9 nucleotides line up with TRBD1. V shed 2 bases, J shed 0 bases, and the junction held 10 bases outside the gene matches. This CDR3 is built from 18 residues. In germline, CDR1 is SGHVS, CDR2 FNYEAQ. The CDR3 region is CASSLPSGQGLVNTEAFF. The part of the CDR3 DNA that was read is TGTGCCAGCAGCTTACCTTCAGGACAGGGGCTGGTGAACACTGAA.

On this clone: Sequencing ends 3 residues short of the CDR3 end; the germline J gene provides the rest. The rearrangement links TRBV7-9 to TRBJ2-7, with 11 bases aligning to TRBD2. The V gene end was trimmed by 5 bases and the J gene end by 1 base; junction bases not matched to a gene: 4. Germline V lookup: CDR1 SEHNR, CDR2 FQNEAQ (reference sequence). The length of the CDR3 is 15 residues. Partial CDR3 DNA: TGTGCCAGCAGCACACTAGCGGGGGAATCCTACGAG. Its protein is CASSTLAGESYE. The CDR3 in full is CASSTLAGESYEQYF.

Notes on this clone: The DNA ends 3 residues before the CDR3 does, and the rest of the CDR3 is filled in from the germline J gene. V is TRBV7-2 and J is TRBJ2-3; TRBD1 is a possible D gene (6 bases). This CDR3 has 15 amino acids. Germline lookup yields CDR1 SGHTA and CDR2 FQGNSA. The sequenced CDR3 bases are TGTGCCAGCAGCTTAGTAACAGGGCTCAGAGAGACG. Translation: CASSLVTGLRET. The CDR3 as a whole reads CASSLVTGLRETQYF.

Note on this clone: The read falls 3 residues short of the CDR3 end, and the missing part is taken from the germline J gene. V usage is TRBV6-2 or TRBV6-3 and J usage is TRBJ1-4, with 8 nucleotides matching TRBD1. Germline values: CDR1 MNHEY, CDR2 SVGEGT. The CDR3 length is 13 residues. Trimming cost V 4 bases and J 8 bases; bases outside gene matches: 3. Here the CDR3 reads CASSLTGAEKLFF. The sequenced part of the CDR3 DNA is TGTGCCAGCAGTTTGACAGGGGCGGAAAAA.

About this clone itself: Read data end 3 residues before the CDR3 end; the end is taken from the germline J gene. The rearrangement uses TRBV7-2 and TRBJ2-3; 9 positions agree with TRBD1. The CDR3 sequence is 13 residues long. J gave up 7 bases and V 4 bases, and 3 bases lay outside the gene matches. CDR1 and CDR2 from the germline V gene are SGHTA and FQGNSA. Partial CDR3 DNA: TGTGCCAGCAGCTCCGGGACAGGGAATACG. Its translation: CASSSGTGNT. The whole CDR3 region reads CASSSGTGNTQYF.

In the case of this clone: The CDR3 end is not reached by the read, which stops 3 residues before it; the germline J gene fills it in. The J gene is TRBJ2-3, the V gene TRBV5-4, with D perhaps assigned TRBD1 or TRBD2 (5 bases each). V lost 1 base and J 6 bases, leaving 9 bases between the germline ends. This CDR3 contains 13 residues. Germline V gives CDR1 SGHNT, CDR2 YYREEE (reference sequence). The CDR3 sequence is CASSLRGADTQYF. The covered CDR3 bases are TGTGCCAGCAGCTTGAGAGGGGCCGATACG.

CDR3 DNA (partial): TGTGCCAGCAGTTACTCGTTCGGCTCTGGGGCCAACGTC. Its protein product is CASSYSFGSGANV. From start to end, the CDR3 is CASSYSFGSGANVLTF. The V gene is TRBV6-2 or TRBV6-3, the J gene TRBJ2-6; D call uncertain. With the read ending 3 residues before the CDR3 end, the germline J gene is used to fill in that end. The length of the CDR3 is 16 residues. The germline gives CDR1 MNHEY, CDR2 SVGEGT. Between the trimmed V and J ends, which lost 0 bases and 0 bases, there was a span of 6 bases.